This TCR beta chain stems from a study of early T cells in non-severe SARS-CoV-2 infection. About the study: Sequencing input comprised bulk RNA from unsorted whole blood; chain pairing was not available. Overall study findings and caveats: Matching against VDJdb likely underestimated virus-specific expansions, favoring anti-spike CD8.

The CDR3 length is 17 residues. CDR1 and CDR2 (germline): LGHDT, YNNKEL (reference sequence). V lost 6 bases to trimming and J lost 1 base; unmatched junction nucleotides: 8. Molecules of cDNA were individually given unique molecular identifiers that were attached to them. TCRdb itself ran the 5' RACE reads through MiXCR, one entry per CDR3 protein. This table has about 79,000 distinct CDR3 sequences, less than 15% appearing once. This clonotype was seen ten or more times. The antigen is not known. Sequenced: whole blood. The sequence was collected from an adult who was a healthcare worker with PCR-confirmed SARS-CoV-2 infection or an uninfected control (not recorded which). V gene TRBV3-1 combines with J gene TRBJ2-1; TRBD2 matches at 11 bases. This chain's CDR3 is CASRSTSGTSSYNEQFF. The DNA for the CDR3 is TGTGCCAGCAGGTCGACTAGCGGGACTTCATCCTACAATGAGCAGTTCTTC.